These 5 T cell receptor beta chains were all obtained from the same sample, sequenced in a study of blood T cells in healthy people across ages. The second PCR ran about 6 to 11 cycles with a sample-barcoded 5' primer and J-beta primers. TCRdb re-called the 5' RACE reads through MiXCR, storing one row per CDR3 protein. The top ten clones hold approximately 20% of a sample with some 1 million distinct CDR3 sequences, more than 40% of them seen once. The sample comprised blood. The receptors were gathered from a woman aged 55-70 years in good health.

This clonotype was detected only a few times. The gene calls are TRBV9 and TRBJ1-4; TRBD1 aligns across 7 bases. Per the germline V gene, CDR1 is SGDLS and CDR2 is YYNGEE. The CDR3 contains 16 residues. The ends lost 3 bases at V and 3 bases at J; junction bases unmatched: 8. The CDR3 protein is CASSGDGTAANEKLFF. DNA for the CDR3: TGTGCCAGCAGCGGAGACGGGACAGCCGCTAATGAAAAACTGTTTTTT.

This clonotype turned up a few times. Relative to the germline gene, one junction end is altered; a read error may explain this. The chain has TRBV27 and TRBJ2-1; D not certain. Germline lookup yields CDR1 MNHEY and CDR2 SMNVEV (reference sequence). This CDR3 comprises 11 residues. Here the CDR3 DNA reads TGTGCCAGCATCTCCTACAATGAGCGGTTCTTC. It specifies CASISYNERFF.

This chain links TRBV6-6 with TRBJ1-5; possible D gene TRBD1, 6 bases. The V gene lost 3 bases and the J gene lost 11 bases, with 20 bases spanning the gap. CDR3 length equals 15 residues. The germline V gene has CDR1 MNHNY and CDR2 SVGAGI (reference sequence). CDR3 coding DNA: TGTGCCAGCAGTTATGAACAGGGCCCGATGTGGGCCCAGCATTTT. Translated: CASSYEQGPMWAQHF.

This clonotype was recorded only once. The chain has TRBV2 and TRBJ1-3; D is undetermined. The CDR3 runs 15 residues. Trimming cost V 4 bases and J 0 bases, with 10 bases left between them. Germline lookup yields CDR1 SNHLY and CDR2 FYNNEI. The CDR3 loop is CASSVGQASGNTIYF. CDR3 in DNA: TGTGCCAGCAGTGTTGGCCAAGCCTCTGGAAACACCATATATTTT.

This clonotype was seen repeatedly, ten times or more. The chain employs TRBV27 and TRBJ2-7, with 10 bases lining up with TRBD1. Germline loops: CDR1 MNHEY, CDR2 SMNVEV (reference sequence). The CDR3 runs to 16 residues. V shed 3 bases and J 3 bases; nucleotides not matched to a gene: 8. CDR3 in amino acids: CASSFNSGQGYYEQYF. In DNA form, the CDR3 reads TGTGCCAGCAGTTTTAACTCGGGACAGGGGTACTACGAGCAGTACTTC.